The sequence of this T cell receptor beta chain was determined in a study of blood T cell repertoires in COVID-19. Original analysis: Nucleated cell counts were estimated from reference gene primer amplification. Some clones are missing from TCRdb's copy, which holds only in-frame ones; the method was immunoSEQ multiplex PCR. The V and J calls and the clone size are those of that table, but D and trimming were determined from the DNA. The sample lists 80,000 to 95,000 clones, around 86% occurring once. The germline V gene encodes CDR1 SEHNR and CDR2 FQNEAQ (reference sequence). Trimming left V 5 bases short and J 9 bases short, with 23 bases between. This CDR3 has 16 amino acids.

The specimen was peripheral blood. The rearrangement joins TRBV7-9 to TRBJ2-1, with D tentatively TRBD2 (5 bases). This receptor was obtained from a woman aged 80 or older with active or convalescent COVID-19. The CDR3 nucleotides are TGTGCCAGCAGCGCTGGAGGAAGCCTGCCCTCCGTTGAGCAGTTCTTC. Protein: CASSAGGSLPSVEQFF.